A single sample is the source of the 29 T cell receptor beta chains below, sequenced in a study of OX40 agonist ivuxolimab in advanced cancers. This table comes from immunoSEQ multiplex PCR, and its TCRdb copy is limited to in-frame clones, with some not included. The table records tens of thousands of clones, 80% to 95% of them present only once. The input for sequencing was CD4+ or CD8+ T cells sorted from blood, taken in a trial of the OX40 agonist ivuxolimab. The receptor source for this set is an adult with an advanced solid tumor such as melanoma, head and neck, liver or kidney cancer.

The V and J genes are TRBV5-1 and TRBJ2-2; no definite D call. Per germline, CDR1 SGHRS and CDR2 YFSETQ. V lost 3 bases, J lost 3 bases, and 0 bases lay in between. The CDR3 length is 11 residues. In nucleotides, the CDR3 is TGCGCCAGCAGCTACACCGGGGAGCTGTTTTTT. It translates to CASSYTGELFF.

V usage is TRBV13 and J usage is TRBJ1-1; perhaps TRBD1 as D (6 bases). The V end was cut by 5 bases, the J end by 5 bases, with 9 bases between. CDR1 PRHDT and CDR2 FYEKMQ come from the germline V gene (reference sequence). The CDR3 has 12 amino acids. The CDR3 here is CASSPQGTEAFF. CDR3 coding DNA: TGTGCCAGCAGCCCCCAGGGGACTGAAGCTTTCTTT.

The V and J genes are TRBV5-1 and TRBJ2-1; 10 bases align to TRBD2. This CDR3 has 13 amino acids. J gave up 9 bases and V 5 bases, and 5 bases lay outside the gene matches. Germline V CDR1 and CDR2: SGHRS, YFSETQ. The CDR3 spells CASRLAGEAEQFF. For the CDR3, the DNA is TGCGCCAGCAGGCTAGCGGGAGAGGCTGAGCAGTTCTTC.

The chain employs TRBV4-1 and TRBJ1-4; weak D call: TRBD1 (6 bases). This CDR3 is built from 15 residues. The V gene lost 1 base and the J gene lost 7 bases, with 13 bases spanning the gap. Germline V gene sequence: CDR1 MGHRA, CDR2 YSYEKL. For the CDR3, the DNA is TGCGCCAGCAGCCAAGTCCCAGGGGTTGGTGAAAAACTGTTTTTT. It yields the protein CASSQVPGVGEKLFF.

The V call is TRBV7-2, the J call TRBJ2-3, with 8 bases lining up with TRBD2. V shed 3 bases, J shed 6 bases, and the junction held 8 bases outside the gene matches. CDR1 SGHTA and CDR2 FQGNSA come from the germline V gene. This CDR3 has 15 amino acids. For the CDR3, the DNA is TGTGCCAGCAGCTTCTCTAGCGGGCCCCCCGATACGCAGTATTTT. Amino acid sequence: CASSFSSGPPDTQYF.

V gene TRBV9 combines with J gene TRBJ2-3; D tentatively reads TRBD1 or TRBD2 (5 bases each). Trimming removed 3 bases from V and 0 bases from J, with 8 bases in between. This CDR3 spans 14 amino acids. CDR1 is SGDLS, CDR2 YYNGEE, per germline. The CDR3 sequence: CASSGGVSTDTQYF. Written as DNA, the CDR3 is TGTGCCAGCAGCGGAGGGGTTAGCACAGATACGCAGTATTTT.

The chain combines TRBV5-1 with TRBJ2-1, with 14 positions matching TRBD2. Per germline, CDR1 SGHRS and CDR2 YFSETQ. This CDR3 has 15 amino acids. J gave up 5 bases and V 4 bases, and 2 bases lay outside the gene matches. The CDR3 DNA reads TGCGCCAGCAGCGGGGGACTAGCGGGAGACAATGAGCAGTTCTTC. It encodes CASSGGLAGDNEQFF. Variable domain in full (rest from reference TRBV5-1 and TRBJ2-1): KAGVTQTPRYLIKTRGQQVTLSCSPISGHRSVSWYQQTPGQGLQFLFEYFSETQRNKGNFPGRFSGRQFSNSRSEMNVSTLELGDSALYLCASSGGLAGDNEQFFGPGTRLTVL.

This sequence joins TRBV4-3 and TRBJ2-3; unclear D gene. Per germline, CDR1 LGHNA and CDR2 YSLEER. Trimming pared 4 bases from V and 5 bases from J, leaving 4 bases between. The CDR3 length is 11 residues. This CDR3 is CASSLGDTQYF. For the CDR3, the DNA is TGCGCCAGCAGCCTAGGAGATACGCAGTATTTT.

This sequence joins TRBV29-1 and TRBJ2-7; 10 bases are shared with TRBD2. The CDR3 sequence is 13 residues long. CDR1 is SQVTM and CDR2 is ANQGSEA in the germline V gene. The V segment lost 6 bases and the J segment 7 bases; nucleotides outside the gene matches: 9. CDR3 DNA sequence: TGCAGCGTCGCCGGGACTAGCGTCGGTGAGCAGTACTTC. As protein: CSVAGTSVGEQYF.

CDR3 in amino acids: CASSLVGGQVTSYEQYF. The CDR3 DNA sequence: TGTGCCAGCAGCTTAGTAGGGGGTCAAGTAACCTCCTACGAGCAGTACTTC. The chain uses TRBV7-9 and TRBJ2-7, with D possibly being TRBD1 (6 bases). The V and J ends lost 1 base and 0 bases respectively, with 16 bases between them. The germline CDR1 and CDR2 sequences are SEHNR and FQNEAQ (reference sequence). The CDR3 consists of 17 residues.

J is TRBJ2-7 and V is TRBV2; D possibly corresponds to TRBD2 (6 bases). Germline values: CDR1 SNHLY, CDR2 FYNNEI. CDR3 length equals 14 residues. V shed 7 bases and J shed 7 bases, with 20 bases lying between them. CDR3 nucleotide sequence: TGTGCCAGCATTCCGAATTCTTTGGGAGGTGAGCAGTACTTC. Protein sequence: CASIPNSLGGEQYF. Complete variable domain (other parts from reference TRBV2 and TRBJ2-7): EPEVTQTPSHQVTQMGQEVILRCVPISNHLYFYWYRQILGQKVEFLVSFYNNEISEKSEIFDDQFSVERPDGSNFTLKIRSTKLEDSAMYFCASIPNSLGGEQYFGPGTRLTVT.

The V gene is TRBV5-1, the J gene TRBJ2-7, with 9 bases that match TRBD1. Germline V gene data show CDR1 as SGHRS and CDR2 as YFSETQ. This CDR3 has 15 residues. J gave up 4 bases and V 0 bases, and 5 bases lay outside the gene matches. CDR3 nucleotides: TGCGCCAGCAGCTTGGCCCCGGGACAGGGTTACGAGCAGTACTTC. As protein: CASSLAPGQGYEQYF.

The chain carries TRBV15 and TRBJ2-7; 7 bases align to TRBD1. From germline, CDR1 is LNHNV and CDR2 YYDKDF (reference sequence). The CDR3 runs 13 residues. Germline trimming cut 5 bases from V and 5 bases from J; bases unmatched to any gene: 6. The CDR3 region is CATSLTGVHEQYF. CDR3 DNA: TGTGCCACCAGCCTAACAGGGGTCCACGAGCAGTACTTC.

Note on this clone: One junction end does not reproduce the germline sequence, and a read error may be involved. The CDR3 reads CATSRGLNTEAFF. The CDR3 region has the DNA TGTGCCACCAGTCGGGGGCTGAACACTGAAGCTTTCTTT. The V call is TRBV27, the J call TRBJ1-1, with D possibly matching TRBD1 (6 bases). Germline assignment: CDR1 MNHEY and CDR2 SMNVEV (reference sequence). The length of the CDR3 is 13 residues.

This chain links TRBV29-1 with TRBJ2-1; D possibly corresponds to TRBD2 (6 bases). The V and J ends lost 6 bases and 8 bases respectively, with 17 bases between them. The CDR3 contains 13 residues. The germline V gene has CDR1 SQVTM and CDR2 ANQGSEA. This chain's CDR3 is CSVPGDSFHEQFF. In DNA form, the CDR3 reads TGCAGCGTCCCCGGGGACTCCTTCCATGAGCAGTTCTTC.

The chain joins TRBV5-1 to TRBJ2-3; TRBD2 agrees at 9 bases. The germline V gene encodes CDR1 SGHRS and CDR2 YFSETQ. This CDR3 is built from 17 residues. Losses at the gene ends were 6 bases for V and 0 bases for J; bases not matched to a gene: 11. CDR3 loop: CASKGASGATSTDTQYF. For the CDR3, the DNA is TGCGCCAGCAAAGGGGCTAGCGGGGCTACTAGCACAGATACGCAGTATTTT.

The chain has TRBV5-1 and TRBJ2-3; unclear D gene. The germline V gene encodes CDR1 SGHRS and CDR2 YFSETQ. The CDR3 covers 13 residues. V was trimmed by 5 bases and J by 0 bases, leaving 7 bases between them. The CDR3 nucleotides are TGCGCCAGCAGATCGTCTAGCACAGATACGCAGTATTTT. Translating gives CASRSSSTDTQYF. The entire variable domain, with the rest obtained from reference TRBV5-1 and TRBJ2-3, is as follows: KAGVTQTPRYLIKTRGQQVTLSCSPISGHRSVSWYQQTPGQGLQFLFEYFSETQRNKGNFPGRFSGRQFSNSRSEMNVSTLELGDSALYLCASRSSSTDTQYFGPGTRLTVL.

V gene TRBV7-9 combines with J gene TRBJ2-3; 9 bases fit TRBD2. Germline assignment: CDR1 SEHNR and CDR2 FQNEAQ (reference sequence). The CDR3 covers 18 residues. Trimming took 0 bases from V and 6 from J; bases not matched to a gene: 13. In DNA, the CDR3 is TGTGCCAGCAGCTTAGCGGTGGGACTAGCTCCAGGGGGGGATACGCAGTATTTT. It translates to CASSLAVGLAPGGDTQYF.

The J gene is TRBJ2-7, the V gene TRBV28; 8 bases are a match to TRBD2. This CDR3 spans 16 amino acids. Losses at the gene ends were 4 bases for V and 3 bases for J; bases not matched to a gene: 11. The germline gives CDR1 MDHEN, CDR2 SYDVKM. The CDR3, as DNA: TGTGCCAGCAGTTCCTCCGGGACTAGTCTAGGCTACGAGCAGTACTTC. Residues: CASSSSGTSLGYEQYF.

The chain combines TRBV27 with TRBJ2-7; TRBD1 matches 11 bases. V was clipped by 5 bases and J by 2 bases; unmatched bases: 2. The CDR3 is 14 residues long. Germline values: CDR1 MNHEY, CDR2 SMNVEV (reference sequence). The CDR3 nucleotides are TGTGCCAGCAGTGCGGGACAGGGGGCCTACGAGCAGTACTTC. Protein: CASSAGQGAYEQYF.

The chain carries TRBV7-9 and TRBJ2-7; D perhaps matches TRBD1 (6 bases). Trimming cost V 8 bases and J 2 bases, with 16 bases left between them. The CDR3 is 14 amino acids. The germline CDR1 and CDR2 sequences are SEHNR and FQNEAQ (reference sequence). The CDR3 loop reads CASGPTGTPYEQYF. The CDR3 DNA reads TGTGCCAGCGGCCCGACAGGAACTCCCTACGAGCAGTACTTC.

The CDR3 protein is CASSSGLYNEQFF. CDR3 nucleotide sequence: TGTGCCAGCAGCTCGGGACTATACAATGAGCAGTTCTTC. This chain links TRBV7-9 with TRBJ2-1; 7 bases agree with TRBD2. The germline V gene has CDR1 SEHNR and CDR2 FQNEAQ (reference sequence). V shed 4 bases and J 4 bases; nucleotides not matched to a gene: 1. The CDR3 loop spans 13 amino acids.

The chain has TRBV27 and TRBJ2-1, with a weak D call TRBD1 (5 bases). The CDR3 consists of 13 residues. In germline, CDR1 is MNHEY, CDR2 SMNVEV (reference sequence). The V end lost 3 bases, the J end lost 5 bases, and 8 bases lay between the germline ends. As DNA, the CDR3 is TGTGCCAGCAGTTTTCCGGACAACAATGAGCAGTTCTTC. Translating it yields CASSFPDNNEQFF.

V and J are TRBV6-6 and TRBJ1-3; 7 bases are shared with TRBD1. Germline loops: CDR1 MNHNY, CDR2 SVGAGI (reference sequence). J lost 8 bases, V lost 5 bases, and 6 bases had no gene match. The CDR3 contains 13 residues. In DNA form, the CDR3 reads TGTGCCAGCAGTCAAGACAGGGAGGACACCATATATTTT. Translation: CASSQDREDTIYF.

The rearrangement uses TRBV6-1 and TRBJ2-7; 11 nucleotides match TRBD1. Per germline, CDR1 MNHNS and CDR2 SASEGT. With V trimmed by 10 bases and J by 5 bases, 10 bases remained unmatched. CDR3 length equals 14 residues. CDR3 DNA: TGTGCCACCACAAAAGGACAGGGGGCTGACGAGCAGTACTTC. Its translation: CATTKGQGADEQYF.

V is TRBV7-3 and J is TRBJ2-7; the match to TRBD2 covers 9 bases. V trimming: 2 bases; J trimming: 0 bases; junction bases outside the gene matches: 2. Germline CDR1 reads SGHTA; CDR2 reads FQGTGA. The CDR3 runs 15 residues. CDR3 loop: CASSLGSGSSYEQYF. Written as DNA, the CDR3 is TGTGCCAGCAGCTTAGGTAGCGGGAGCTCCTACGAGCAGTACTTC.

This clone has only a few counts. The chain links TRBV28 to TRBJ2-1; D gene uncertain. V lost 5 bases and J 4 bases, leaving 6 bases between the germline ends. CDR1 MDHEN and CDR2 SYDVKM come from the germline V gene. The CDR3 is 12 residues long. The DNA for the CDR3 is TGTGCCAGCAGTCCGACATACAATGAGCAGTTCTTC. It translates to CASSPTYNEQFF.

V and J are TRBV5-1 and TRBJ2-3; 12 nucleotides match TRBD2. This CDR3 contains 16 residues. CDR1 SGHRS and CDR2 YFSETQ come from the germline V gene. Unmatched junction bases numbered 3, after V lost 4 bases and J lost 0 bases. CDR3 region: CASSAGLAGSTDTQYF. In DNA, the CDR3 is TGCGCCAGCAGCGCTGGACTAGCGGGGAGCACAGATACGCAGTATTTT.

The chain couples TRBV5-1 to TRBJ2-1, with a weak D call TRBD1 (5 bases). Deletions cut 0 bases from V and 13 bases from J, with 26 bases between. This CDR3 spans 17 amino acids. Germline CDR1 is SGHRS and CDR2 is YFSETQ. This chain's CDR3 is CASSLAPETRLGQGQFF. CDR3 sequence (DNA): TGCGCCAGCAGCTTGGCGCCTGAGACCCGTTTAGGTCAGGGACAGTTCTTC.